Presented here are 5 T cell receptor beta chains from one specimen sequenced in a study of OX40 agonist ivuxolimab in advanced cancers. Sequencing was performed with immunoSEQ multiplex PCR; in TCRdb, only in-frame clones are kept and a portion is missing. Here the sample spans 60,000 to 80,000 clones, about 81% being singletons. The starting material was CD4+ or CD8+ T cells sorted from blood, obtained in a trial of the OX40 agonist ivuxolimab. Receptor source: an adult with an advanced solid tumor such as melanoma, head and neck, liver or kidney cancer.

The rearrangement uses TRBV7-2 and TRBJ1-5, with TRBD1 matching over 10 bases. V lost 5 bases to trimming and J lost 6 bases; unmatched junction nucleotides: 7. The V gene's germline CDR1 is SGHTA and CDR2 FQGNSA. The CDR3 consists of 15 residues. Here the CDR3 reads CASSVDRGLGQPQHF. The CDR3 coding sequence is TGTGCCAGCAGCGTAGACAGGGGGCTCGGTCAGCCCCAGCATTTT.

V is TRBV4-1 and J is TRBJ1-2, with 8 positions matching TRBD1. From germline, CDR1 is MGHRA and CDR2 YSYEKL. With V trimmed by 2 bases and J by 4 bases, 3 bases remained unmatched. CDR3 length: 14 residues. The CDR3: CASSQRTGFYGYTF. CDR3 sequence (DNA): TGCGCCAGCAGCCAACGGACAGGGTTCTATGGCTACACCTTC.

This chain connects TRBV7-9 to TRBJ1-5, with a weak D call TRBD1 (5 bases). Germline-derived CDR1 and CDR2 are SEHNR and FQNEAQ (reference sequence). Trimming left V 11 bases short and J 7 bases short, with 15 bases between. The CDR3 has 12 residues. CDR3 sequence reads: CAPRGEKQPQHF. The DNA for the CDR3 is TGTGCCCCCCGGGGGGAAAAGCAGCCCCAGCATTTT.

This chain connects TRBV5-4 to TRBJ1-1; 7 bases align to TRBD1. Trimming took 0 bases from V and 4 from J; bases not matched to a gene: 6. The CDR3 covers 15 residues. Per the germline V gene, CDR1 is SGHNT and CDR2 is YYREEE (reference sequence). CDR3 loop: CASSLGITGVTEAFF. CDR3 DNA sequence: TGTGCCAGCAGCTTGGGAATTACAGGGGTCACTGAAGCTTTCTTT.

The J gene is TRBJ2-7, the V gene TRBV28; a possible D gene is TRBD2 (6 bases). V was pared by 4 bases and J by 0 bases, with 22 bases between. In germline, CDR1 is MDHEN, CDR2 SYDVKM. There are 18 residues in the CDR3. DNA for the CDR3: TGTGCCAGCAGTTCCCCCCTCCAAAGCGGAGGGAGCTCCTACGAGCAGTACTTC. It is translated as CASSSPLQSGGSSYEQYF.